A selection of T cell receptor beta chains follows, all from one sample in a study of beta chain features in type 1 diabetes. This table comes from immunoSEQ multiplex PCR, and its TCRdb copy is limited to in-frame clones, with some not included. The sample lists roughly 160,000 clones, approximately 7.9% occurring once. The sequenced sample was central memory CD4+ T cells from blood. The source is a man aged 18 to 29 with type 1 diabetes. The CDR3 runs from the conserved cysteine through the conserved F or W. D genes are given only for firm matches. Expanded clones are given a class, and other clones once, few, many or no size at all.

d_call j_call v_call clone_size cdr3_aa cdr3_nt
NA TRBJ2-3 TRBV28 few CASSQPLPGLSTDTQYF TGTGCCAGCAGCCAACCCCTTCCGGGACTCAGCACAGATACGCAGTATTTT
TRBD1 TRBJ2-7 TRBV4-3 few CASSQGSPGQGHYEQYF TGCGCCAGCAGCCAAGGTTCGCCGGGACAGGGGCACTACGAGCAGTACTTC
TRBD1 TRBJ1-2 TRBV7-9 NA CASSTYRDSNYGYTF TGTGCCAGCAGTACCTACCGGGACAGTAACTATGGCTACACCTTC
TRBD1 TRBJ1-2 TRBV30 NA CAWSVLTGALYGYTF TGTGCCTGGAGTGTTTTGACAGGGGCGCTCTATGGCTACACCTTC
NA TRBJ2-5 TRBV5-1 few CASSLGSQETQYF TGCGCCAGCAGCTTGGGTAGCCAAGAGACCCAGTACTTC
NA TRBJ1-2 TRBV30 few CAWSATGTGGYTF TGTGCCTGGAGTGCCACAGGGACGGGTGGCTACACCTTC
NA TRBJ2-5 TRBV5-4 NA CASSLPHLETQYF TGTGCCAGCAGCTTGCCACACCTAGAGACCCAGTACTTC
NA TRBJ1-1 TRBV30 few CAWSRGPFSAAFF TGTGCCTGGTCCCGCGGCCCTTTTTCCGCGGCTTTCTTT
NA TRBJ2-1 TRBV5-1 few CASSLRPGTTYNEQFF TGCGCCAGCAGCTTGAGACCCGGGACAACCTACAATGAGCAGTTCTTC
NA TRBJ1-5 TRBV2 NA CASSESGVQPQHF TGTGCCAGCAGTGAATCCGGGGTTCAGCCCCAGCATTTT
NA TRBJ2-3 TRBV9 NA CASSVSLDTQYF TGTGCCAGCAGCGTCAGTCTAGATACGCAGTATTTT
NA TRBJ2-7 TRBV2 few CASSRDTYEQYF TGTGCCAGCAGCCGAGATACCTACGAGCAGTACTTC
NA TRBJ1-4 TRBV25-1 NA CASRGRVNEKLFF TGTGCCAGCAGAGGGAGAGTTAATGAAAAACTGTTTTTT
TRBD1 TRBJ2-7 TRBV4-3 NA CASSQVLGGPYEQYF TGCGCCAGCAGCCAAGTTTTAGGGGGCCCCTACGAGCAGTACTTC
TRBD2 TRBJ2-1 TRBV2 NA CASARGGGAGANEQFF TGTGCCAGCGCGAGGGGCGGGGGGGCTGGTGCGAATGAGCAGTTCTTC
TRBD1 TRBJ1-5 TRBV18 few CASSPGQGAEQPQHF TGTGCCAGCTCACCGGGACAGGGGGCAGAGCAGCCCCAGCATTTT
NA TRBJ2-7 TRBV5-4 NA CASHTDLGGGEQYF TGTGCCAGCCATACCGACCTCGGGGGAGGCGAGCAGTACTTC
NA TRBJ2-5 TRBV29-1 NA CSADPYEATQYF TGCAGCGCCGACCCCTACGAGGCGACCCAGTACTTC
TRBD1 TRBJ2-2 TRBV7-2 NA CASSLRTGPAGELFF TGTGCCAGCAGCCTTCGGACAGGGCCAGCCGGGGAGCTGTTTTTT
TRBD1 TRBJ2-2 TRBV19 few CASSTRDRSLGELFF TGTGCCAGTAGTACCCGGGACAGGAGTCTCGGGGAGCTGTTTTTT
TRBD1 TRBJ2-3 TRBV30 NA CAWSVQGADTQYF TGTGCCTGGAGTGTACAGGGGGCAGATACGCAGTATTTT
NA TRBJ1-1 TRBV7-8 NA CASSPRLNTEAFF TGTGCCAGCAGCCCGCGGTTGAACACTGAAGCTTTCTTT
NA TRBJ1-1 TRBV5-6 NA CASSPRSGLGAFF TGTGCCAGCAGCCCTAGGTCAGGACTCGGAGCTTTCTTT
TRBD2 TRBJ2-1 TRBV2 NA CASSLSGGPHNEQFF TGTGCCAGCAGCCTTAGCGGGGGTCCCCACAATGAGCAGTTCTTC
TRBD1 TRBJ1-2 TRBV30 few CAWRPGQGALNYGYTF TGTGCCTGGAGACCGGGACAGGGGGCTCTCAACTATGGCTACACCTTC
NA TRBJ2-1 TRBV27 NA CASSPFGVGASRAYNEQFF TGTGCCAGCAGTCCCTTCGGGGTGGGAGCGTCGCGTGCCTACAATGAGCAGTTCTTC
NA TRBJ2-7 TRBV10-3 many CASNRDTAYEQYF TGTGCCTCCAACCGGGACACAGCCTACGAGCAGTACTTC
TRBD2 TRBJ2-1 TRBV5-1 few CASSLTSGMVEQFF TGCGCCAGCAGCTTGACTAGCGGGATGGTTGAGCAGTTCTTC
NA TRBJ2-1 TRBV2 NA CASRADRGSYNEQFF TGTGCCAGCAGGGCGGACAGAGGTTCCTACAATGAGCAGTTCTTC
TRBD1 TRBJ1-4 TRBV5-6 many CASSLQGASEKLFF TGTGCCAGCAGCTTGCAGGGGGCAAGTGAAAAACTGTTTTTT
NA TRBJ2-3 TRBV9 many CASNEGEPDTQYF TGTGCCAGCAATGAGGGGGAACCAGATACGCAGTATTTT
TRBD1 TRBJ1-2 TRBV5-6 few CASSPRTGVNYGYTF TGTGCCAGCAGCCCGCGGACAGGGGTTAACTATGGCTACACCTTC
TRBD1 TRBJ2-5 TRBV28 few CASSRTGSETQYF TGTGCCAGCAGTCGGACAGGGTCAGAGACCCAGTACTTC
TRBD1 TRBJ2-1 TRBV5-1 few CASSLTGGVYNEQFF TGCGCCAGCAGCTTGACAGGGGGTGTTTACAATGAGCAGTTCTTC
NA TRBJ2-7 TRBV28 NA CASSLLQGGFEQYF TGTGCCAGCAGTTTGCTCCAGGGAGGATTCGAGCAGTACTTC
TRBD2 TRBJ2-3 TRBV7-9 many CAAGSTDTQYF TGTGCAGCGGGGAGCACAGATACGCAGTATTTT